The clone carrying this T cell receptor (beta chain) showed up just a few times. The CDR3 is 13 residues long. Trimming pared 11 bases from V and 2 bases from J, leaving 14 bases between. Germline V gives CDR1 MNHNY, CDR2 SVGAGI (reference sequence). Each CDR3 protein is one row after TCRdb ran MiXCR on the RT-PCR reads. The repertoire consists of 550,000 to 750,000 distinct CDR3 sequences, with approximately 15% occurring once and the leading ten covering 3.6%. The chain is built from TRBV6-6 and TRBJ2-3; D not resolved. The sample taken for sequencing was memory CD4+ T cells from blood. The sequence was collected from a female donor in good health, serving as a healthy control. The CDR3 here is CALGRQNTDTQYF. Written as DNA, the CDR3 is TGTGCCTTGGGCAGGCAAAACACAGATACGCAGTATTTT.